These 5 T cell receptor beta chains were all obtained from the same sample, sequenced in a study of T cell changes during pregnancy in multiple sclerosis (dated by TCRdb to between 2018 and 2020). Libraries were built with the immunoSEQ multiplex PCR assay. This immuneACCESS table, as held by TCRdb, lists in-frame sequences with V and J called but not all clones. Of the missing ones, under half trace to an unresolved V gene in checked studies; the others have no known cause. Counted in this sample were roughly 52,000 clones; 80% to 90% of them appeared once. Together, the top ten hold around 0.57% of the sample. Specimen: CD4+ T cells from peripheral blood mononuclear cells, collected in the first trimester of pregnancy. All receptors come from a female donor with multiple sclerosis, enrolled in a pregnancy study.

In nucleotides, the CDR3 is TGTGCCAGCAGCTTTTTAGCGGGAGGGCCAGTCGGACCCGGGGAGCTGTTTTTT. Translation gives CASSFLAGGPVGPGELFF. V and J are TRBV11-2 and TRBJ2-2, with 11 bases aligning to TRBD2. Trimming at V came to 3 bases and at J to 6 bases, leaving 12 bases not matched to a gene. CDR1 is SGHAT and CDR2 is FQNNGV in the germline V gene. This CDR3 is built from 18 residues.

The chain combines TRBV9 with TRBJ2-7; 8 bases are shared with TRBD1. CDR1 and CDR2 from the germline V gene are SGDLS and YYNGEE. The junction had 15 bases not matched to a gene; V was cut back by 3 bases and J by 4 bases. The length of the CDR3 is 17 residues. The CDR3 coding sequence is TGTGCCAGCAGCGCCGATTCCCGGCCAGGGGGCCTGTACGAGCAGTACTTC. Its translation is CASSADSRPGGLYEQYF.

This clone was observed once. J is TRBJ1-4 and V is TRBV19, with 7 bases fitting TRBD1. This CDR3 contains 16 residues. Trimming cost V 11 bases and J 0 bases; bases outside gene matches: 12. Germline V lookup: CDR1 LNHDA, CDR2 SQIVND (reference sequence). CDR3 residues: CASKGGSAATNEKLFF. The DNA of the CDR3 is TGTGCCTCGAAAGGGGGCTCCGCCGCAACTAATGAAAAACTGTTTTTT.

The chain recombines TRBV7-9 with TRBJ2-5; the match to TRBD2 covers 7 bases. From germline, CDR1 is SEHNR and CDR2 FQNEAQ (reference sequence). The V gene end was trimmed by 7 bases and the J gene end by 3 bases; junction bases not matched to a gene: 8. CDR3 length: 14 residues. CDR3 DNA: TGTGCCAGCAACAGCGGGGCCTATGAAGAGACCCAGTACTTC. Translating it yields CASNSGAYEETQYF.

This clone was recorded only once. The rearrangement uses TRBV21-1 and TRBJ2-1; TRBD2, the table's D call, lacks a check against the DNA. TRBV21-1 is flagged as a pseudogene. There are 18 residues in the CDR3. The CDR3: CASSTTRTSASSYNEQFF. DNA for the CDR3: TGTGCCAGCAGCACAACGCGAACTAGCGCAAGCTCCTACAATGAGCAGTTCTTC.